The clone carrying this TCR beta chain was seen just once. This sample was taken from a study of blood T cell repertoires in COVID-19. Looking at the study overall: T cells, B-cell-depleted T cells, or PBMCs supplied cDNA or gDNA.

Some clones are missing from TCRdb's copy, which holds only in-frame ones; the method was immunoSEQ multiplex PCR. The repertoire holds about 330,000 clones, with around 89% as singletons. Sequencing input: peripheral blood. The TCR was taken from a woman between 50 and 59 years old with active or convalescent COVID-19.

The chain's CDR3 is CASSLAPNEDQPQHF. CDR3 nucleotide sequence: TGTGCCAGCAGCTTGGCGCCAAATGAGGATCAGCCCCAGCATTTT. The J gene is TRBJ1-5, the V gene TRBV5-5, with no clear D. The ends were cut back, 0 bases at V and 5 bases at J, with 12 bases in the middle. CDR3 length: 15 residues. Germline CDR1 SGHKS, CDR2 YYEKEE (reference sequence).